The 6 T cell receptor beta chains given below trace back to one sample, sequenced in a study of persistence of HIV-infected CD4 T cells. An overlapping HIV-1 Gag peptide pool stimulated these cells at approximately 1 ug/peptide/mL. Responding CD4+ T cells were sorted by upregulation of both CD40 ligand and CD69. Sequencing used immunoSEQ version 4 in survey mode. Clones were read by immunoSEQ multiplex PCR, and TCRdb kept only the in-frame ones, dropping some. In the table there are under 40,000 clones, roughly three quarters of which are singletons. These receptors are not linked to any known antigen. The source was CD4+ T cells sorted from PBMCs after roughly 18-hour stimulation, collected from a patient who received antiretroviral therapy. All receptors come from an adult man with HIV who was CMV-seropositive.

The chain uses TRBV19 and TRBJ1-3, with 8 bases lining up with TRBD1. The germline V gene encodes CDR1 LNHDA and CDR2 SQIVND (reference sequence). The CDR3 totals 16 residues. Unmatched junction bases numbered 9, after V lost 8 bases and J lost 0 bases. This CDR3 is CASANRGFSSGNTIYF. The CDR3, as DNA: TGTGCCAGTGCCAACAGGGGGTTTAGCTCTGGAAACACCATATATTTT.

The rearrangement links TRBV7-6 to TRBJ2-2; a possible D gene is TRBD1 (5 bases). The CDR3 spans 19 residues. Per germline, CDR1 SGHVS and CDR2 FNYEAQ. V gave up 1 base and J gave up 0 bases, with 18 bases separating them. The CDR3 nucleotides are TGTGCCAGCAGCTTAGTTCCCCAGGGCCAACCCGCGAACACCGGGGAGCTGTTTTTT. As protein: CASSLVPQGQPANTGELFF. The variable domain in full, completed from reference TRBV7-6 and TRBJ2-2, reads GAGVSQSPRYKVTKRGQDVALRCDPISGHVSLYWYRQALGQGPEFLTYFNYEAQQDKSGLPNDRFSAERPEGSISTLTIQRTEQRDSAMYRCASSLVPQGQPANTGELFFGEGSRLTVL.

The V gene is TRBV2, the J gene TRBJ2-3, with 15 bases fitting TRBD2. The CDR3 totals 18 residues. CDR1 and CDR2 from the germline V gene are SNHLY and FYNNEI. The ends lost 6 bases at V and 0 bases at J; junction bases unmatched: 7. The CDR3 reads CASRSGTSGGRSTDTQYF. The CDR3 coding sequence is TGTGCCAGCAGGTCCGGGACTAGCGGGGGGCGGAGCACAGATACGCAGTATTTT.

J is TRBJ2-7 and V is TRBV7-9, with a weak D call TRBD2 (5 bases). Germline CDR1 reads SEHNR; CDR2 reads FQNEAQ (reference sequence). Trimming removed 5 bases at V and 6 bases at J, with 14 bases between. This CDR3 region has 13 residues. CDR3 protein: CASSPLSTSEQYF. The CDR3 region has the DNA TGTGCCAGCAGCCCACTATCTACTAGCGAGCAGTACTTC.

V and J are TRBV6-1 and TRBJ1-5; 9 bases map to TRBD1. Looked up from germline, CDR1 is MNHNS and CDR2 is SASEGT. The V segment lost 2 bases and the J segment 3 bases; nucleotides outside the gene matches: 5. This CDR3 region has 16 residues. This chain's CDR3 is CASSELWDRVNQPQHF. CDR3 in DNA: TGTGCCAGCAGTGAACTTTGGGACAGGGTCAATCAGCCCCAGCATTTT.

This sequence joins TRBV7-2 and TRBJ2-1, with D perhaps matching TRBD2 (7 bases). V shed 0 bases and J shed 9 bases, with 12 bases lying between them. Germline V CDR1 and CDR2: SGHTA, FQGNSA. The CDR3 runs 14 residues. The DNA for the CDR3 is TGTGCCAGCAGCTTAGCGGGGGGGCCGTTTGAGCAGTTCTTC. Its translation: CASSLAGGPFEQFF.